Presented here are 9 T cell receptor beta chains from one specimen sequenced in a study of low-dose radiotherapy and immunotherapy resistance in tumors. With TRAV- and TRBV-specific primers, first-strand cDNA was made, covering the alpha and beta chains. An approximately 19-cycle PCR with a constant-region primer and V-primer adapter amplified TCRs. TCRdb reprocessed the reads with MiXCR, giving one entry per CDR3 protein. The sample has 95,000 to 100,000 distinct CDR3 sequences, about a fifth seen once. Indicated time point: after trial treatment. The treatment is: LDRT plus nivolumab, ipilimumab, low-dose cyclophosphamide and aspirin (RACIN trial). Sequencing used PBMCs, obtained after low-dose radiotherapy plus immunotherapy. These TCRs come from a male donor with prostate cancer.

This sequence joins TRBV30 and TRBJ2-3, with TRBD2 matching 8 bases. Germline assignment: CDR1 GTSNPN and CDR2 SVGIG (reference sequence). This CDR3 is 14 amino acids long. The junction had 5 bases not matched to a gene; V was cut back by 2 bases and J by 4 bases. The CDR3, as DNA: TGTGCCTGGAGTACCGGGGGGGGCTCAGATACGCAGTATTTT. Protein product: CAWSTGGGSDTQYF. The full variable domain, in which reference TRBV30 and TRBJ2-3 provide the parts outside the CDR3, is SQTIHQWPATLVQPVGSPLSLECTVEGTSNPNLYWYRQAAGRGLQLLFYSVGIGQISSEVPQNLSASRPQDRQFILSSKKLLLSDSGFYLCAWSTGGGSDTQYFGPGTRLTVL.

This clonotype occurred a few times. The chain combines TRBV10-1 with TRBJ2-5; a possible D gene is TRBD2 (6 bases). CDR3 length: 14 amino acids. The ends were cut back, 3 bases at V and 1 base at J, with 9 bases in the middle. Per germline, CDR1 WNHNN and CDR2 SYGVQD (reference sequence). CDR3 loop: CASSDRGTQETQYF. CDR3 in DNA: TGCGCCAGCAGTGACCGGGGGACCCAAGAGACCCAGTACTTC.

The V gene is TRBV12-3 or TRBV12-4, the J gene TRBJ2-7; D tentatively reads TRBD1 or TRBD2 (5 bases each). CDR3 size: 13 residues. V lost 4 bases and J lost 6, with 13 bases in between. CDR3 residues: CASSSPTRGEQYF. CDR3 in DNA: TGTGCCAGCAGTTCCCCAACTAGGGGCGAGCAGTACTTC.

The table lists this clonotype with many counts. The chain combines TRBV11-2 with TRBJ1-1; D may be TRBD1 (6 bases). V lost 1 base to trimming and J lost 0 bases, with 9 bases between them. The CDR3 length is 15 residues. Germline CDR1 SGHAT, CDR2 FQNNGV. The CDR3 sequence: CASSLGGHVNTEAFF. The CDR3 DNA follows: TGTGCCAGCAGCTTAGGGGGACACGTGAACACTGAAGCTTTCTTT.

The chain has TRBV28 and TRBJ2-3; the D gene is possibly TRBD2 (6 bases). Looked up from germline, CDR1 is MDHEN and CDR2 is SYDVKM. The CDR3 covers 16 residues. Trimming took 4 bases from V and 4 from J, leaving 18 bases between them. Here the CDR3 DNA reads TGTGCCAGCAGTTCCATTAGCGGTGGGGCCCCAGATACGCAGTATTTT. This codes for CASSSISGGAPDTQYF.

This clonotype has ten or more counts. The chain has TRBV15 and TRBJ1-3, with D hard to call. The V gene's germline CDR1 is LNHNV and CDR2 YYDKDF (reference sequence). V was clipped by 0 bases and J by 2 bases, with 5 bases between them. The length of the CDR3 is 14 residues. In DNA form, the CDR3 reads TGTGCCACCAGCAGAGATGCGGCTGGAAACACCATATATTTT. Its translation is CATSRDAAGNTIYF.

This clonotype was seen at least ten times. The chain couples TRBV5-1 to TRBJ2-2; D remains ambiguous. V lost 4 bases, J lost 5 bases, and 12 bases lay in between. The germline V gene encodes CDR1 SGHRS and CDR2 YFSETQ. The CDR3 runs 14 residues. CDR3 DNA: TGCGCCAGCAGCCCGCAACAAGGGACCGGGGAGCTGTTTTTT. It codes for CASSPQQGTGELFF.

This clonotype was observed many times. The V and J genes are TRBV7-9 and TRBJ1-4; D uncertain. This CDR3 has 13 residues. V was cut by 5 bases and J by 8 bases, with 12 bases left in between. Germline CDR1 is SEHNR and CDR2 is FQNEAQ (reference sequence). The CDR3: CASSTSNQEKLFF. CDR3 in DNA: TGTGCCAGCAGCACTAGCAACCAAGAAAAACTGTTTTTT.

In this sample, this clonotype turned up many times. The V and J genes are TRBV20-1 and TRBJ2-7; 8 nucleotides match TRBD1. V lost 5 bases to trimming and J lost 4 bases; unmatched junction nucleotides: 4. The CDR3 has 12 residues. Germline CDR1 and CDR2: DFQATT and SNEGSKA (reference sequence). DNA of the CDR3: TGCAGTGCTGCGGACAGGGTTTACGAGCAGTACTTC. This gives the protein CSAADRVYEQYF.